The text below deals with one TCR beta chain. Generated by immunoSEQ multiplex PCR, the TCRdb table keeps only in-frame clones and is missing some. The sample consists of some 230,000 clones, around 84% of them appearing once. The data are from a study of blood T cell repertoires in COVID-19. Across the study: T cells, B-cell-depleted T cells, or PBMCs provided the cDNA or gDNA that served as material.

Trimming shortened V by 4 bases and J by 3 bases, and 16 bases separated the two germline ends. The V gene's germline CDR1 is SGHKS and CDR2 YYEKEE (reference sequence). There are 15 residues in the CDR3. Sequences were obtained from peripheral blood. The rearrangement links TRBV5-5 to TRBJ1-1, with a weak D call TRBD1 (6 bases). The sequence came from a woman aged 55-69 years who had recovered from COVID-19. The CDR3 coding sequence is TGTGCCAGCAGCGACTACAGGGTAGGGTACACTGAAGCTTTCTTT. It translates to CASSDYRVGYTEAFF.